The entry below describes one TCR beta chain. The antigen is undetermined. The data are from a study of human T cells and chemical hapten exposure. In the study overall: Once 0.01% DPC had been applied to the upper back by patch test, readings were taken at 6 days.

The study, taken as a whole, reports: Expanded TCRs created a significantly greater count of big CDR3 similarity clusters than controls did. As the donors had alopecia, their immune response may differ from healthy people's.

The study used a library that attached unique molecular identifiers to individual cDNA molecules. TCRdb re-called the RACE reads with MiXCR, one entry per CDR3 protein. The table includes about 160,000 distinct CDR3 sequences, around a quarter detected once. The CDR3 runs 15 residues. With 8 bases clipped from V and 4 bases from J, the junction kept 11 bases outside the gene matches. Per the germline V gene, CDR1 is MNHEY and CDR2 is SVGEGT. Sample time point: patch test 3, about 24 weeks after DPC sensitization. Treatment reported: therapeutic diphenylcyclopropenone sensitization with weekly scalp DPC.

The sample in question was whole blood, obtained in connection with sensitization to the hapten diphenylcyclopropenone (DPC). The source of this sequence is a woman younger than 35 with alopecia areata. Some clones in this sample may be carry-over from other donors' samples. The J gene is TRBJ1-2, the V gene TRBV6-2 or TRBV6-3; 9 nucleotides align to TRBD1. The CDR3 sequence is CASGSGQGDSYGYTF. CDR3 bases: TGTGCCAGCGGGTCGGGACAGGGCGACTCCTATGGCTACACCTTC.